This TCR beta chain was observed in a study of T cells in narcolepsy. Study in general: Patients with NT1 or NT2 and healthy control donors were enrolled.

The table came from immunoSEQ multiplex PCR; TCRdb's copy has only in-frame clones and leaves some out. Of 27,000 or so clones listed, about 84% are singletons. This receptor was identified in a human donor with narcolepsy. The sequencing input was CD45RA- memory CD4+ T cells from PBMCs.

This CDR3 is CASSLMDFADTQYF. DNA for the CDR3: TGTGCCAGCAGCTTAATGGACTTCGCAGATACGCAGTATTTT. J is TRBJ2-3 and V is TRBV5-8, with D possibly TRBD2 on 5 matching bases. CDR3 length: 14 amino acids. Per germline, CDR1 SGHTS and CDR2 YDEGEE. V was cut by 2 bases and J by 4 bases, with 11 bases left in between.